This paragraph reports one TCR beta chain. Its antigen is not identified. CDR3 length: 16 residues. From germline, CDR1 is SGHRS and CDR2 YFSETQ. The ends were cut back, 0 bases at V and 2 bases at J, with 15 bases in the middle. This record comes from a study of cytomegalovirus exposure and HLA in healthy donors. Study observations and caveats: In terms of immune exposure information, only CMV serostatus was available.

There were likely unrecorded immune exposures, though donors were nominally healthy when sampled. PCR involved 60 Vbeta and 13 Jbeta primers. Libraries were prepared by immunoSEQ multiplex PCR; TCRdb keeps only in-frame clonotypes and omits some of them. The data show 150,000 to 200,000 clones, 80% to 85% seen once. Sequencing used PBMCs. The chain combines TRBV5-1 with TRBJ2-7; a possible D gene is TRBD2 (6 bases). The receptor was isolated from a male donor in good health and CMV-seropositive. The CDR3 region has the DNA TGCGCCAGCAGCTTGGGGTTGGGCGGGATTACCTACGAGCAGTACTTC. It translates to CASSLGLGGITYEQYF.